Listed here are 19 T cell receptor beta chains from one sample, sequenced in a study of T cells in localized non-small cell lung cancer. Only in-frame clones appear in the TCRdb table, and some are missing; sequencing was by immunoSEQ multiplex PCR. The table has around 45,000 clones, 85% to 90% seen once. The specimen was PBMCs, collected before any cancer treatment. These receptors originate from a man aged 35 to 69 with stage II lung adenocarcinoma.

This clone was observed a single time. V usage is TRBV5-1 and J usage is TRBJ1-2; D is possibly TRBD1 (5 bases). The CDR3 covers 14 residues. Trimming shortened V by 4 bases and J by 2 bases, and 12 bases separated the two germline ends. Germline V gene lookup returns CDR1 SGHRS and CDR2 YFSETQ. The CDR3, as DNA: TGCGCCAGCAGCCTGCGGGACCCAAACTATGGCTACACCTTC. This gives the protein CASSLRDPNYGYTF.

V usage is TRBV9 and J usage is TRBJ2-5; no reliable D call. The germline V gene has CDR1 SGDLS and CDR2 YYNGEE. Trimming took off 3 bases at V and 2 bases at J, with 17 bases between the two ends. This CDR3 region has 16 residues. The CDR3 loop reads CASSAKVRRLQETQYF. CDR3 in DNA: TGTGCCAGCAGCGCAAAAGTCAGGAGACTGCAAGAGACCCAGTACTTC.

J is TRBJ2-1 and V is TRBV9; TRBD1 agrees at 9 bases. Germline V gene sequence: CDR1 SGDLS, CDR2 YYNGEE. The V and J ends lost 3 bases and 1 base, in that order; junction bases with no gene match: 11. CDR3 length: 18 amino acids. In nucleotides, the CDR3 is TGTGCCAGCAGCGCTTTTACAGGGGGCCTACCTTCCTACAATGAGCAGTTCTTC. It codes for CASSAFTGGLPSYNEQFF.

The chain joins TRBV29-1 to TRBJ2-3; D might be TRBD1 (6 bases). Trimming shortened V by 3 bases and J by 3 bases, and 10 bases separated the two germline ends. Germline-derived CDR1 and CDR2 are SQVTM and ANQGSEA. The CDR3 extends over 13 amino acids. This CDR3 is CSVDTGFTDTQYF. DNA for the CDR3: TGCAGCGTTGACACAGGGTTTACAGATACGCAGTATTTT.

This clone was detected only a few times. V is TRBV27 and J is TRBJ2-7; either TRBD1 or TRBD2 may supply D (5 bases each). This CDR3 region has 12 residues. In germline, CDR1 is MNHEY, CDR2 SMNVEV (reference sequence). Trimming shortened V by 3 bases and J by 6 bases, and 9 bases separated the two germline ends. The CDR3 reads CASSLRGSEQYF. DNA for the CDR3: TGTGCCAGCAGTTTGAGGGGAAGCGAGCAGTACTTC.

The chain combines TRBV29-1 with TRBJ2-3; D is unresolved. CDR1 is SQVTM, CDR2 ANQGSEA, per germline. The CDR3 consists of 12 residues. V was pared by 6 bases and J by 1 base, with 8 bases between. CDR3 residues: CSVSGRTDTQYF. DNA for the CDR3: TGCAGCGTGTCGGGTCGCACAGATACGCAGTATTTT.

J is TRBJ1-2 and V is TRBV11-3, with unresolved D. Germline lookup yields CDR1 SGHNT and CDR2 YENEEA. The length of the CDR3 is 18 residues. V lost 4 bases to trimming and J lost 0 bases, with 21 bases between them. As DNA, the CDR3 is TGTGCCAGCAGCTCCGCAAAACCACGGACGCCAGCTAACTATGGCTACACCTTC. Translating gives CASSSAKPRTPANYGYTF.

The chain joins TRBV7-9 to TRBJ1-1; D not resolved. Germline CDR1 reads SEHNR; CDR2 reads FQNEAQ (reference sequence). The ends were cut back, 8 bases at V and 0 bases at J, with 16 bases in the middle. The CDR3 has 15 amino acids. CDR3 DNA sequence: TGTGCCAGCCAAAAGGGCCGAGGAATGAACACTGAAGCTTTCTTT. Its translation is CASQKGRGMNTEAFF. The whole variable domain, filled in from reference TRBV7-9 and TRBJ1-1, reads DTGVSQNPRHKITKRGQNVTFRCDPISEHNRLYWYRQTLGQGPEFLTYFQNEAQLEKSRLLSDRFSAERPKGSFSTLEIQRTEQGDSAMYLCASQKGRGMNTEAFFGQGTRLTVV.

The V gene is TRBV19, the J gene TRBJ2-1; TRBD1 aligns across 7 bases. The CDR3 loop spans 15 amino acids. Germline-derived CDR1 and CDR2 are LNHDA and SQIVND (reference sequence). The trim removed 7 bases at V and 8 bases at J, leaving 14 bases unmatched. The CDR3 nucleotides read TGTGCCAGTAAACCCGGGGACAGCCCCAGCGATGAGCAGTTCTTC. Residues: CASKPGDSPSDEQFF.

The chain is built from TRBV19 and TRBJ2-1, with 9 bases fitting TRBD2. The CDR3 is 15 residues long. CDR1 and CDR2 (germline): LNHDA, SQIVND (reference sequence). V was clipped by 4 bases and J by 6 bases; unmatched bases: 7. CDR3 sequence: CASSTISGGLNEQFF. DNA of the CDR3: TGTGCCAGTAGTACCATTAGCGGGGGACTCAATGAGCAGTTCTTC.

The chain combines TRBV7-3 with TRBJ2-5; 8 positions match TRBD1. Germline V gives CDR1 SGHTA, CDR2 FQGTGA. CDR3 length: 13 residues. Trimming cost V 3 bases and J 3 bases; bases outside gene matches: 0. The CDR3 is CASSLDREETQYF. CDR3 in DNA: TGTGCCAGCAGCTTGGACAGGGAAGAGACCCAGTACTTC.

CDR3 loop: CASSPPDRLEGYTF. DNA for the CDR3: TGTGCCAGCAGCCCCCCGGACAGGCTCGAGGGCTACACCTTC. This chain uses TRBV28 with TRBJ1-2; 7 bases are a match to TRBD1. CDR3 size: 14 residues. CDR1 MDHEN and CDR2 SYDVKM come from the germline V gene. V lost 6 bases and J lost 8; bases outside the gene matches: 12.

The chain has TRBV7-3 and TRBJ2-3; 11 nucleotides align to TRBD2. Germline trimming cut 3 bases from V and 6 bases from J; bases unmatched to any gene: 8. CDR3 length: 16 amino acids. CDR1 and CDR2 from the germline V gene are SGHTA and FQGTGA. The chain's CDR3 is CASSLTSGEHGDTQYF. The CDR3 bases are TGTGCCAGCAGCTTGACTAGCGGGGAACACGGCGATACGCAGTATTTT.

The CDR3 sequence is CASSPNRETQYF. The CDR3 DNA sequence: TGTGCCAGCAGTCCTAACCGAGAGACCCAGTACTTC. The V and J genes are TRBV2 and TRBJ2-5; D uncertain. The CDR3 sequence is 12 residues long. V was shortened by 5 bases and J by 4 bases, with 8 bases between the two germline ends. Germline values: CDR1 SNHLY, CDR2 FYNNEI.

The rearrangement uses TRBV5-1 and TRBJ1-5; D is undetermined. Germline lookup yields CDR1 SGHRS and CDR2 YFSETQ. V shed 4 bases and J shed 0 bases, with 11 bases lying between them. The CDR3 contains 15 residues. The CDR3 sequence is CASSPGDYSNQPQHF. The CDR3, as DNA: TGCGCCAGCAGCCCCGGAGATTATAGCAATCAGCCCCAGCATTTT.

The V call is TRBV4-1, the J call TRBJ1-2; D perhaps matches TRBD1 (5 bases). The CDR3 is 13 amino acids. Per germline, CDR1 MGHRA and CDR2 YSYEKL. Between the trimmed V and J ends, which lost 4 bases and 2 bases, there was a span of 8 bases. Here the CDR3 DNA reads TGCGCCAGCAGCCTGGGGGGGAACTATGGCTACACCTTC. Translation gives CASSLGGNYGYTF.

The chain links TRBV18 to TRBJ2-5; 8 positions agree with TRBD1. Germline assignment: CDR1 KGHSH and CDR2 LQKENI. V shed 3 bases and J 1 base; nucleotides not matched to a gene: 4. This CDR3 comprises 15 residues. The CDR3: CASSPITGGQETQYF. The CDR3 DNA is TGTGCCAGCTCACCCATTACAGGGGGCCAAGAGACCCAGTACTTC. Looking up the rest from reference TRBV18 and TRBJ2-5 gives the full variable domain: NAGVMQNPRHLVRRRGQEARLRCSPMKGHSHVYWYRQLPEEGLKFMVYLQKENIIDESGMPKERFSAEFPKEGPSILRIQQVVRGDSAAYFCASSPITGGQETQYFGPGTRLLVL.

The J gene is TRBJ1-4, the V gene TRBV11-2; D might be TRBD1 (5 bases). Germline CDR1 and CDR2: SGHAT and FQNNGV. V lost 3 bases, J lost 8 bases, and 16 bases lay in between. The CDR3 covers 15 residues. The CDR3 loop reads CASSLAEGVLEKLFF. CDR3 nucleotides: TGTGCCAGCAGCTTGGCAGAAGGGGTTTTGGAAAAACTGTTTTTT.

This chain links TRBV18 with TRBJ1-4, with D maybe TRBD1 (5 bases). The V end lost 3 bases, the J end lost 11 bases, and 19 bases lay between the germline ends. The germline CDR1 and CDR2 sequences are KGHSH and LQKENI. The CDR3 extends over 15 amino acids. CDR3 nucleotides: TGTGCCAGCTCACCTATCGTGACAGCCCCTGGGAAACTGTTTTTT. Residues: CASSPIVTAPGKLFF.